The rows below give T cell receptor beta chains drawn from one sample of a study of early T cells in non-severe SARS-CoV-2 infection. MiXCR, applied by TCRdb to the 5' RACE reads, yields one record per CDR3 protein. The data show about 110,000 distinct CDR3 sequences, 12% seen once. The sample taken for sequencing was whole blood. The receptors were gathered from an adult who was a healthcare worker with PCR-confirmed SARS-CoV-2 infection or an uninfected control (not recorded which). Both conserved end residues are part of each CDR3. D genes are given only for firm matches. Where a row states a size, it is once, few, many or the class of an expanded clone; other rows omit it.

>TRBV7-2|TRBD1|few|TRBJ1-3
TGTGCCAGCAGCCGAAAAAAGACAGGGGGCTTTGAAAACACCATATATTTT
CASSRKKTGGFENTIYF
>TRBV20-1|-|few|TRBJ2-3
TGCAGTGCACGGGACAACACAGATACGCAGTATTTT
CSARDNTDTQYF
>TRBV11-2|TRBD1|few|TRBJ2-2
TGTGCCAGCAGCTTAGCTCCCGGGACAGGACTTACCCCCGGGGAGCTGTTTTTT
CASSLAPGTGLTPGELFF
>TRBV7-6|-|-|TRBJ2-1
TGTGCCAGCAGCCTACGGGATTTCAATGAGCAGTTCTTC
CASSLRDFNEQFF
>TRBV5-1|-|few|TRBJ1-1
TGCGCCAGCAGCCTGGACGGGGGCGCTGAAGCTTTCTTT
CASSLDGGAEAFF
>TRBV9|-|-|TRBJ2-6
TGTGCCAGCAGCGTAGATCGTCCCTCGGTGGGGGCCAACGTCCTGACTTTC
CASSVDRPSVGANVLTF
>TRBV29-1|TRBD2|-|TRBJ2-5
TGCAGCGTTGGAGCGGGAGTAGAGACCCAGTACTTC
CSVGAGVETQYF
>TRBV28|-|many|TRBJ2-2
TGTGCCAGCAGTCTTGGACAGTTGGGGGCCGGGGAGCTGTTTTTT
CASSLGQLGAGELFF
>TRBV29-1|-|-|TRBJ2-5
TGCAGCGTCCAACCTTCTTTAGAGACCCAGTACTTC
CSVQPSLETQYF
>TRBV7-9|TRBD2|many|TRBJ2-3
TGTGCCAGCAGTCAACGGACTAGCGGGGGAACAGATACGCAGTATTTT
CASSQRTSGGTDTQYF
>TRBV2|TRBD1|many|TRBJ2-7
TGTGCCAGCAAAGAAGGGACAGGGGTTACGTACGAGCAGTACTTC
CASKEGTGVTYEQYF
>TRBV29-1|TRBD1|-|TRBJ1-2
TGCAGCGTGGAGACAGGGAGTGGCTACACCTTC
CSVETGSGYTF
>TRBV12-3/TRBV12-4|TRBD1|few|TRBJ1-1
TGTGCCAGCAGCTCGGGACAGGGAATTTTGCACACTGAAGCTTTCTTT
CASSSGQGILHTEAFF
>TRBV28|-|many|TRBJ1-5
TGTGCCAGCTGTCCAGCTTTTCGAAATCAGCCCCAGCATTTT
CASCPAFRNQPQHF
>TRBV12-3/TRBV12-4|TRBD2|many|TRBJ2-2
TGTGCCAGCAGTCCGCGACTAGCGGGGAACGGGGAGCTGTTTTTT
CASSPRLAGNGELFF
>TRBV28|TRBD2|many|TRBJ2-1
TGTGCCAGCAGTTTAGGTGGCGGGGGCTCCTACAATGAGCAGTTCTTC
CASSLGGGGSYNEQFF
>TRBV6-2/TRBV6-3|TRBD2|many|TRBJ2-1
TGTGCCAGCACGACTAGCGGGAGGGTGAATGAGCAGTTCTTC
CASTTSGRVNEQFF
>TRBV30|TRBD1|few|TRBJ2-6
TGTGCCTGGGGCCAGGGGACAGGGGTACCAGGGGCCAACGTCCTGACTTTC
CAWGQGTGVPGANVLTF
>TRBV6-5|-|few|TRBJ2-3
TGTGCCAGCAGTTATTGGGTCGGGAACGCAGATACGCAGTATTTT
CASSYWVGNADTQYF